This T cell receptor beta chain emerged from a study of shared clonotypes between healthy human individuals. The CDR3 contains 14 residues. Germline V CDR1 and CDR2: SGHNT, YYREEE (reference sequence). V gave up 2 bases and J gave up 7 bases; unmatched junction bases: 7. Naive CD8 cells were CD45RO-negative, positively selected for CCR7, excluding terminally differentiated effector memory CD45RA+ cells. Only in-frame clones appear in the TCRdb table, and some are missing; sequencing was by immunoSEQ multiplex PCR. The sample holds about 2.1 million clones, roughly 95% seen once. The gene calls are TRBV5-4 and TRBJ2-7; 9 bases are a match to TRBD1. Sample: naive CD8+ T cells from PBMCs. The receptor was derived from a young man in good health. Some clones in this sample may be carry-over from other donors' samples. CDR3 DNA: TGTGCCAGCAGCTTTGGACAGGGGACGTGGGAGCAGTACTTC. It is translated as CASSFGQGTWEQYF.